These T cell receptor beta chains were read from a single sample in a study of neurological immune-mediated disorders. MiXCR, applied by TCRdb to the 5' RACE reads, yields one record per CDR3 protein. Of about 84,000 distinct CDR3 sequences detected, about 4% appear once; the ten largest clones hold around 5%. The specimen was PBMCs. These receptors came from a woman aged 55 to 70 with multiple sclerosis. Each CDR3 is given with its conserved first and last residue. The D gene is left open where the match is weak. A clone size is listed for some rows: how often the clone was seen (once, few, many), or a class if it is expanded.

CDR3nt: TGCAGTGCTGACCCGACAGGGATAGTCGATGGCTACACCTTC; CDR3aa: CSADPTGIVDGYTF; abundance: many; d_gene: TRBD1; v_gene: TRBV20-1; j_gene: TRBJ1-2
CDR3nt: TGTGCCAGCAGTAGAAACAGGGAGACCGGGGAGCTGTTTTTT; CDR3aa: CASSRNRETGELFF; abundance: many; d_gene: NA; v_gene: TRBV12-3/TRBV12-4; j_gene: TRBJ2-2
CDR3nt: TGTGCCAGCAGCCAACCTGAAGCTTTCTTT; CDR3aa: CASSQPEAFF; abundance: many; d_gene: NA; v_gene: TRBV4-2; j_gene: TRBJ1-1
CDR3nt: TGTGCCAGCAGTTTTAGGGGACAGCGTAGGAACATTCAGTACTTC; CDR3aa: CASSFRGQRRNIQYF; abundance: many; d_gene: TRBD1; v_gene: TRBV12-3/TRBV12-4; j_gene: TRBJ2-4
CDR3nt: TGCAGTGCGTCGACCTCGGGACAGCAAGCTTTCTTT; CDR3aa: CSASTSGQQAFF; abundance: many; d_gene: TRBD1; v_gene: TRBV20-1; j_gene: TRBJ1-1
CDR3nt: TGCGCCAGCAGCTTGGAGGCTAGCATCACAGATACGCAGTATTTT; CDR3aa: CASSLEASITDTQYF; abundance: many; d_gene: NA; v_gene: TRBV5-1; j_gene: TRBJ2-3
CDR3nt: TGTGCCACCAGCAGAGAGACTTCCCGTCAATCAAGGCAGCCCCAGCATTTT; CDR3aa: CATSRETSRQSRQPQHF; abundance: many; d_gene: NA; v_gene: TRBV15; j_gene: TRBJ1-5
CDR3nt: TGTGCCAGCAGCAATTCAGGGCGACGCAACAATGAGCAGTTCTTC; CDR3aa: CASSNSGRRNNEQFF; abundance: NA; d_gene: NA; v_gene: TRBV14; j_gene: TRBJ2-1
CDR3nt: TGTGCAAACAGCTTAAGCCAGAACACTGAAGCTTTCTTT; CDR3aa: CANSLSQNTEAFF; abundance: NA; d_gene: NA; v_gene: TRBV7-9; j_gene: TRBJ1-1
CDR3nt: TGTGCCACCCGGGACACAAATCAGCCCCAGCATTTT; CDR3aa: CATRDTNQPQHF; abundance: many; d_gene: NA; v_gene: TRBV28; j_gene: TRBJ1-5
CDR3nt: TGTGCCAGCAGCTTAGATGGGGCGGCGAACACTGAAGCTTTCTTT; CDR3aa: CASSLDGAANTEAFF; abundance: many; d_gene: NA; v_gene: TRBV11-3; j_gene: TRBJ1-1
CDR3nt: TGTGCCAGCAGCTTAAGGGACAACAATGAGCAGTTCTTC; CDR3aa: CASSLRDNNEQFF; abundance: many; d_gene: NA; v_gene: TRBV7-9; j_gene: TRBJ2-1
CDR3nt: TGTGCCAGCAGCGCGGTGGGGAGCACAGATACGCAGTATTTT; CDR3aa: CASSAVGSTDTQYF; abundance: many; d_gene: NA; v_gene: TRBV2; j_gene: TRBJ2-3
CDR3nt: TGTGCCAGCAGCCCAGTCTGCTTC; CDR3aa: CASSPVCF; abundance: many; d_gene: NA; v_gene: TRBV11-3; j_gene: TRBJ2-7
CDR3nt: TGTGCCAGCAGGCTGGGGGACAGCTACTTCGCGCAGTACTTC; CDR3aa: CASRLGDSYFAQYF; abundance: few; d_gene: TRBD1; v_gene: TRBV12-3/TRBV12-4; j_gene: TRBJ2-7
CDR3nt: TGTGCCAGCAGCACCCGGGACAGGATTCAAGAGACCCAGTACTTC; CDR3aa: CASSTRDRIQETQYF; abundance: many; d_gene: TRBD1; v_gene: TRBV7-9; j_gene: TRBJ2-5
CDR3nt: TGTGCCAGCAGCCAAACCTACTCAGGGGGTCGGTTCTTC; CDR3aa: CASSQTYSGGRFF; abundance: many; d_gene: TRBD1; v_gene: TRBV3-1; j_gene: TRBJ2-1